The clone carrying this T cell receptor (beta chain) was seen more than once but under ten times. What it binds is not known. TCRdb reprocessed the 5' RACE reads via MiXCR and lists one record per CDR3 protein. The table records more than 200,000 distinct CDR3 sequences, about 24% of them present only once. This entry belongs to a study of CD8 T cells in ankylosing spondylitis. General study results and limits: Peripheral blood samples showed relatively rare disease-linked clones, and these clones were CD8+. Reactive arthritis synovial fluid and blood previously showed some of these motif variants. Significantly higher representation of disease-linked clones was reported for matched ankylosing spondylitis synovial fluid.

V lost 5 bases, J lost 3 bases, and 13 bases lay in between. The germline V gene has CDR1 ENHRY and CDR2 SYGVKD. The CDR3 sequence is 15 residues long. Material for sequencing was blood, either unsorted or a sorted T cell fraction (not recorded which). The origin of this receptor is a male donor with ankylosing spondylitis or in good health (not recorded which). The J gene is TRBJ2-2, the V gene TRBV10-3, with D possibly TRBD1 on 6 matching bases. CDR3: CAISSRGPDTGELFF. CDR3 nucleotides: TGTGCCATCAGTTCCAGGGGCCCTGACACCGGGGAGCTGTTTTTT.